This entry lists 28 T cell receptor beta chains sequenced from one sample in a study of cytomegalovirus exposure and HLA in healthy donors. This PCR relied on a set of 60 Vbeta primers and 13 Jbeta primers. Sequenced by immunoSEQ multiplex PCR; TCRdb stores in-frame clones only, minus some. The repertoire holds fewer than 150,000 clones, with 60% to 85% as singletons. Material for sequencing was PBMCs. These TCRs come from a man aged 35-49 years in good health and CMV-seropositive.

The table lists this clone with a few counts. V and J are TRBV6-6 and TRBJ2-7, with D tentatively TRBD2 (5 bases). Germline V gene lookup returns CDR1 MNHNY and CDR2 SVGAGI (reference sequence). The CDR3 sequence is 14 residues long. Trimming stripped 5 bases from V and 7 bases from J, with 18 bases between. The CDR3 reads CASSPSDWRREQYF. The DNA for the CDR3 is TGTGCCAGCAGTCCGTCAGACTGGAGGCGGGAGCAGTACTTC.

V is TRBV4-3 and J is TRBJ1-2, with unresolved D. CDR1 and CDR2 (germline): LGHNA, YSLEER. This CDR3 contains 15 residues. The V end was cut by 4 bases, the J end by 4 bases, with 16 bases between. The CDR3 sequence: CASSPLRATSYGYTF. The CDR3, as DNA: TGCGCCAGCAGCCCCCTCCGCGCAACCTCCTATGGCTACACCTTC.

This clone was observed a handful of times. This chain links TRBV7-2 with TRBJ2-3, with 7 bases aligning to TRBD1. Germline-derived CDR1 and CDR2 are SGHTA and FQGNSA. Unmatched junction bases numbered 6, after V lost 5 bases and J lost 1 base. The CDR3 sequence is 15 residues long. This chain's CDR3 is CASSPGGPGTDTQYF. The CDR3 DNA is TGTGCCAGCAGCCCAGGGGGTCCGGGCACAGATACGCAGTATTTT.

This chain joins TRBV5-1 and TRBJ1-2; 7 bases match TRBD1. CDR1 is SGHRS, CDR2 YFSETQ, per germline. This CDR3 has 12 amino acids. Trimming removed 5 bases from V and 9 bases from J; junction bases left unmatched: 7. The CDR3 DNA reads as TGCGCCAGCAGGAATACAGGGGATCGCTACACCTTC. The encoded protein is CASRNTGDRYTF.

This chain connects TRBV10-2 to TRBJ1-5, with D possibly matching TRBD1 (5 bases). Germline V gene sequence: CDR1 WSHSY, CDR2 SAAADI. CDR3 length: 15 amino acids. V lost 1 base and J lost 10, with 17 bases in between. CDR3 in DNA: TGCGCCAGCAGTGAGTGGCCGGCGGCGGGGGGACCCCAGCATTTT. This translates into CASSEWPAAGGPQHF.

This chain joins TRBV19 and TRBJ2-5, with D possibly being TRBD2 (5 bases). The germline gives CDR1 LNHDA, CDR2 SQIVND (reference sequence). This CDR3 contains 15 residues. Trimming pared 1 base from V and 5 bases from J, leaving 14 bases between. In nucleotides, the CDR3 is TGTGCCAGTAGTATAGGTTCACGCGGCGGGGAGACCCAGTACTTC. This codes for CASSIGSRGGETQYF.

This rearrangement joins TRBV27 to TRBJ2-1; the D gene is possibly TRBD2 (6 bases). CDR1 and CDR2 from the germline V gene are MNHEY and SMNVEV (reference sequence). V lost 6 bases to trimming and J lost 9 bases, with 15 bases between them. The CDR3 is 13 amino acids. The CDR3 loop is CASRRVTGGEQFF. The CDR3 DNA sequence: TGTGCCAGCAGGCGGGTTACCGGGGGTGAGCAGTTCTTC.

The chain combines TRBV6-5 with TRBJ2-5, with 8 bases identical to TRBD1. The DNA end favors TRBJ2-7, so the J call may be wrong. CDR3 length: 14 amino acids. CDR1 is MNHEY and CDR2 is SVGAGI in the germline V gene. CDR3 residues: CASSYSGTGYEQYF. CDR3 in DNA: TGTGCCAGCAGTTACTCCGGGACAGGCTACGAGCAGTACTTC.

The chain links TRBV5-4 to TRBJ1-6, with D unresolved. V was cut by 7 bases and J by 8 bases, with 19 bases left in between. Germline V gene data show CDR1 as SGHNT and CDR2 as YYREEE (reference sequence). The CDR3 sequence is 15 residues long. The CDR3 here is CASYLRGPGDSPLHF. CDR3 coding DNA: TGTGCCAGCTACTTGAGAGGACCCGGGGATTCACCCCTCCACTTT.

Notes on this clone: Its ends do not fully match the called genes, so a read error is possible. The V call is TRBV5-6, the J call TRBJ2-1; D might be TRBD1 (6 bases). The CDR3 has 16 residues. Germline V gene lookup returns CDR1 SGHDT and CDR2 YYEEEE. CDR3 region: CASSLSGQGSYNERFF. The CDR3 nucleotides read TGTGCCAGCAGCTTATCGGGGCAGGGGTCCTACAATGAGCGGTTCTTC.

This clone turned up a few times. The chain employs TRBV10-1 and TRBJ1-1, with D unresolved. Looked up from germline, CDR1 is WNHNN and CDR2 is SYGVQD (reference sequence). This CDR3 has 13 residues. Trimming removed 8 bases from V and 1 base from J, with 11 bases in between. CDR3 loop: CASCDTPNTEAFF. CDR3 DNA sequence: TGCGCCAGCTGCGACACTCCGAACACTGAAGCTTTCTTT.

The CDR3 coding sequence is TGTGCCTGGACCAGCAGAAGGACTGGGAGCTCCTACGAGCAGTACTTC. It specifies CAWTSRRTGSSYEQYF. The chain carries TRBV30 and TRBJ2-7; D perhaps matches TRBD2 (5 bases). The CDR3 consists of 16 residues. V was cut by 4 bases and J by 0 bases, with 19 bases left in between. Germline lookup yields CDR1 GTSNPN and CDR2 SVGIG (reference sequence).

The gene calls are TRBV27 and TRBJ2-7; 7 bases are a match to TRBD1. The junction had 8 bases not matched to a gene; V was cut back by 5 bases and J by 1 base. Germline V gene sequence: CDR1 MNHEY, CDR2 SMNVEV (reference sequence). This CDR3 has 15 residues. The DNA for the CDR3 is TGTGCCAGCAGTCCTCTAGGACAGGTTTCCTACGAGCAGTACTTC. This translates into CASSPLGQVSYEQYF.

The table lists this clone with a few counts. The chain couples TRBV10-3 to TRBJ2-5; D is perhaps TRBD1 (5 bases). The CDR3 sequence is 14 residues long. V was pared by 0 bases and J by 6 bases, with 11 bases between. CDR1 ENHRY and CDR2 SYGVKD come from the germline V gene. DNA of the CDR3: TGTGCCATCAGTGAGTCGTCCAGGGCTAAGACCCAGTACTTC. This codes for CAISESSRAKTQYF.

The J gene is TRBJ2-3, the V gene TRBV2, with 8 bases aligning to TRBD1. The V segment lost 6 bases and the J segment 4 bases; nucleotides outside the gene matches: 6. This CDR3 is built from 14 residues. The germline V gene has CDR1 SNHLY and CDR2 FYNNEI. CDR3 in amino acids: CASRRQGFPDTQYF. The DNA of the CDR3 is TGTGCCAGCAGGAGACAGGGGTTCCCAGATACGCAGTATTTT.

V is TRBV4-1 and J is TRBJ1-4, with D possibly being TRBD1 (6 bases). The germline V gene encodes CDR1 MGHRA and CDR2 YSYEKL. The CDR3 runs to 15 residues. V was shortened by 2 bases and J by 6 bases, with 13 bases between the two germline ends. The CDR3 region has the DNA TGCGCCAGCAGCCAACCCGGACAGTCCCATGAAAAACTGTTTTTT. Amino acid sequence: CASSQPGQSHEKLFF.

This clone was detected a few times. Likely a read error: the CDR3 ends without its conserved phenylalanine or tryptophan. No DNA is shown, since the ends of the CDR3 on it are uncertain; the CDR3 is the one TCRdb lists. The CDR3 region is CSASLGTGAL. V gene TRBV20-1 combines with J gene TRBJ2-7; TRBD1, as called in the table, went unchecked against the DNA. Per germline, CDR1 DFQATT and CDR2 SNEGSKA (reference sequence). Termini included, the CDR3 measures 10 amino acids.

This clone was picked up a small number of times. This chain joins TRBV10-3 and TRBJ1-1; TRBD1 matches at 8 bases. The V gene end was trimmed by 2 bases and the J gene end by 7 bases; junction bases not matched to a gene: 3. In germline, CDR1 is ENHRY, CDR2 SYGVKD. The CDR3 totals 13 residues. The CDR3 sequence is CAISEVQGGEAFF. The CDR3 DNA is TGTGCCATCAGTGAGGTACAGGGGGGTGAAGCTTTCTTT.

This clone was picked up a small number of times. The CDR3 region is CASSPQGGQEYF. The CDR3 bases are TGTGCCAGCTCACCTCAAGGAGGGCAAGAGTACTTC. The rearrangement joins TRBV18 to TRBJ2-7, with D perhaps matching TRBD2 (6 bases). Trimming cost V 3 bases and J 11 bases, with 14 bases left between them. Germline assignment: CDR1 KGHSH and CDR2 LQKENI. CDR3 size: 12 residues. The complete variable domain, with remaining parts taken from reference TRBV18 and TRBJ2-7, reads NAGVMQNPRHLVRRRGQEARLRCSPMKGHSHVYWYRQLPEEGLKFMVYLQKENIIDESGMPKERFSAEFPKEGPSILRIQQVVRGDSAAYFCASSPQGGQEYFGPGTRLTVT.

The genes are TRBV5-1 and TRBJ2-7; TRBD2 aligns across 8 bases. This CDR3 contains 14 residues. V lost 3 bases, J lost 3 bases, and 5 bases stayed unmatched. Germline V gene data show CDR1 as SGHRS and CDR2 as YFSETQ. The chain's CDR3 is CASSSWGLGYEQYF. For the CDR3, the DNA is TGCGCCAGCAGCTCGTGGGGACTAGGCTACGAGCAGTACTTC.

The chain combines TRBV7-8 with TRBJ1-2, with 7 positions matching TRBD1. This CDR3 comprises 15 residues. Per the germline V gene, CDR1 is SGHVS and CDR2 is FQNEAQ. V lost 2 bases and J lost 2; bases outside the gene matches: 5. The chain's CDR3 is CASSLLQGGNYGYTF. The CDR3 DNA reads TGTGCCAGCAGCTTACTTCAGGGGGGAAACTATGGCTACACCTTC.

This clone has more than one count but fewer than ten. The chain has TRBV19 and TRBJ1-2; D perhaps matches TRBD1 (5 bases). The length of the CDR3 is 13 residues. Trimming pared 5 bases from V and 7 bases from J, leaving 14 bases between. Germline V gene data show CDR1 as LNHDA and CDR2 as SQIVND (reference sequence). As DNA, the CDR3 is TGTGCCAGTAGTCTCGCCGGGACTGGTGGCTACACCTTC. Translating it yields CASSLAGTGGYTF.

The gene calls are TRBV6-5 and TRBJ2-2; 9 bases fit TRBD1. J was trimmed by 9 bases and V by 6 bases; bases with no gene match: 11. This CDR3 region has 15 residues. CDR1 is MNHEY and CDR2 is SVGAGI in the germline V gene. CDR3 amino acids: CASSPQWTGERELFF. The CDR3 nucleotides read TGTGCCAGCAGCCCCCAATGGACAGGGGAGAGGGAGCTGTTTTTT.

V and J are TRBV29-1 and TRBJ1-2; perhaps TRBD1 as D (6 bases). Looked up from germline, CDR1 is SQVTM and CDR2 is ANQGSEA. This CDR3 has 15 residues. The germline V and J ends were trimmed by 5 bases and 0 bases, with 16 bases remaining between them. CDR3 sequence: CSVPRGRGPNYGYTF. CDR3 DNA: TGCAGCGTTCCACGCGGCAGGGGACCTAACTATGGCTACACCTTC.

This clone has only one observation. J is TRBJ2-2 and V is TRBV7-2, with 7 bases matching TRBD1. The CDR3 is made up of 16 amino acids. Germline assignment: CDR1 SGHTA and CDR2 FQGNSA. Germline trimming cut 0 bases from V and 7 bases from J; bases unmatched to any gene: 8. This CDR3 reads CASSLAAGGYSGELFF. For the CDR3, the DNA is TGTGCCAGCAGCTTAGCAGCAGGGGGTTATAGCGGGGAGCTGTTTTTT. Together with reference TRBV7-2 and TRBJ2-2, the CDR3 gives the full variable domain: GAGVSQSPSNKVTEKGKDVELRCDPISGHTALYWYRQSLGQGLEFLIYFQGNSAPDKSGLPSDRFSAERTGGSVSTLTIQRTQQEDSAVYLCASSLAAGGYSGELFFGEGSRLTVL.

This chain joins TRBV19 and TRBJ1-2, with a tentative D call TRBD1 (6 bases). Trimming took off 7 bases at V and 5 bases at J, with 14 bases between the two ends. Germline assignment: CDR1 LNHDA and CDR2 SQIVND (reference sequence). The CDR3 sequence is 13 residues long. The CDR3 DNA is TGTGCCAGTAAAGGAGGACAGCGGTATGGCTACACCTTC. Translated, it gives CASKGGQRYGYTF.

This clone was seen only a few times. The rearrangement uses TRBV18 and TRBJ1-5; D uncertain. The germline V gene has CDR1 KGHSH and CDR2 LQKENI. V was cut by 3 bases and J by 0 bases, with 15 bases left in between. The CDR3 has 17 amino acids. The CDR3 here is CASSPEGLSYSNQPQHF. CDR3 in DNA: TGTGCCAGCTCACCTGAGGGCCTGAGTTATAGCAATCAGCCCCAGCATTTT. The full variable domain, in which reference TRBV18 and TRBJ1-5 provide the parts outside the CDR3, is NAGVMQNPRHLVRRRGQEARLRCSPMKGHSHVYWYRQLPEEGLKFMVYLQKENIIDESGMPKERFSAEFPKEGPSILRIQQVVRGDSAAYFCASSPEGLSYSNQPQHFGDGTRLSIL.

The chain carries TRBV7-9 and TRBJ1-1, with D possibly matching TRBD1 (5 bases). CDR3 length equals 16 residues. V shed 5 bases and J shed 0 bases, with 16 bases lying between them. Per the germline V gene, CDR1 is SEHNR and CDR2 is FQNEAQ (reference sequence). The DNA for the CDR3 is TGTGCCAGCAGCAAGTACAGGTCGTCCATGAACACTGAAGCTTTCTTT. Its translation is CASSKYRSSMNTEAFF.